A selection of T cell receptor beta chains follows, all from one sample in a study of shared clonotypes between healthy human individuals. The table came from immunoSEQ multiplex PCR; TCRdb's copy has only in-frame clones and leaves some out. The profile shows about 2.4 million clones, 93% of them singletons. The specimen was naive CD4+ T cells from PBMCs. All receptors derive from a man between 18 and 29 years old in good health. Some clones in this sample may be carry-over from other donors' samples. Both conserved end residues are part of each CDR3. Fields, in order: J gene, clone size, V gene, D gene, CDR3 DNA, CDR3 protein. D genes are given only for firm matches. Size is stated for part of the rows, as once, few or many counts, or as a class when the clone is expanded.

j_gene: TRBJ2-2; abundance: once; v_gene: TRBV18; d_gene: TRBD1; CDR3nt: TGTGCCAGCTCACCACGACAGGGGGATACGGCCGGGGAGCTGTTTTTT; CDR3aa: CASSPRQGDTAGELFF
j_gene: TRBJ2-7; abundance: -; v_gene: TRBV11-2; d_gene: -; CDR3nt: TGTGCCAGCAGCTATAGGCGGGCCCGGGACTCCTACGAGCAGTACTTC; CDR3aa: CASSYRRARDSYEQYF
j_gene: TRBJ1-2; abundance: few; v_gene: TRBV6-5; d_gene: -; CDR3nt: TGTGCCAGCAGGGGGACGGATTATGGCTACACCTTC; CDR3aa: CASRGTDYGYTF
j_gene: TRBJ2-5; abundance: -; v_gene: TRBV2; d_gene: TRBD2; CDR3nt: TGTGCCAGCAGTGGCGGGAGGGGGTTGGAGACCCAGTACTTC; CDR3aa: CASSGGRGLETQYF
j_gene: TRBJ2-3; abundance: -; v_gene: TRBV29-1; d_gene: TRBD2; CDR3nt: TGCAGCGTTGAGGGACTAGCCACAGATACGCAGTATTTT; CDR3aa: CSVEGLATDTQYF
j_gene: TRBJ1-1; abundance: -; v_gene: TRBV5-5; d_gene: -; CDR3nt: TGTGCCAGCAGCTGGGGGGCCACTGAAGCTTTCTTT; CDR3aa: CASSWGATEAFF
j_gene: TRBJ2-3; abundance: -; v_gene: TRBV11-1; d_gene: TRBD2; CDR3nt: TGTGCCAGCAGCTCACCCCGGACTAGCGGGAGTGGGGATACGCAGTATTTT; CDR3aa: CASSSPRTSGSGDTQYF
j_gene: TRBJ1-1; abundance: few; v_gene: TRBV2; d_gene: TRBD1; CDR3nt: TGTGCCAGCAGGGACAGGCAAGTTTCTGAAGCTTTCTTT; CDR3aa: CASRDRQVSEAFF
j_gene: TRBJ1-5; abundance: -; v_gene: TRBV7-2; d_gene: -; CDR3nt: TGTGCCAGCAGCTTCGTGGAGGACCAGCCCCAGCATTTT; CDR3aa: CASSFVEDQPQHF
j_gene: TRBJ2-1; abundance: -; v_gene: TRBV2; d_gene: -; CDR3nt: TGTGCCAGCAGTGACGTTGGCAACAATGAGCAGTTCTTC; CDR3aa: CASSDVGNNEQFF
j_gene: TRBJ1-2; abundance: -; v_gene: TRBV6-1; d_gene: -; CDR3nt: TGTGCCAGCAGTGAATTCCGAGCCTATGGCTACACCTTC; CDR3aa: CASSEFRAYGYTF